This paragraph reports one TCR beta chain. Between the trimmed V and J ends, which lost 0 bases and 6 bases, there was a span of 17 bases. Germline V lookup: CDR1 MRHNA, CDR2 SNTAGT. CDR3 length: 16 residues. Profiled with immunoSEQ multiplex PCR; TCRdb holds only in-frame clones, not every one. Counted here are approximately 100,000 clones, roughly 94% occurring once; the ten biggest clones make up 2% to 3%. These data belong to a study of T cell changes during pregnancy in multiple sclerosis. This chain uses TRBV6-4 with TRBJ1-2, with a weak D call TRBD1 (6 bases). This receptor was identified in a female donor in good health, enrolled as a control in a pregnancy study. This sample comprised peripheral blood, obtained after pregnancy. CDR3 DNA sequence: TGTGCCAGCAGTGACTCGATCACTGGGGGGGGCGATGGCTACACCTTC. Its translation: CASSDSITGGGDGYTF.